This TCR beta chain was identified during a study of T cells in women clearing cervical HPV infection. The CDR3 sequence is 12 residues long. Germline CDR1 is DFQATT and CDR2 is SNEGSKA (reference sequence). Regarding this clone: No antigen is known for it. The DNA ends 3 residues before the CDR3 does, and the rest of the CDR3 is filled in from the germline J gene.

Repertoires were generated with immunoSEQ multiplex PCR, while TCRdb's copy carries only in-frame clones and drops some. In all, the sample yields 15,000 to 20,000 clones. General study points: TRBV6-7 abundance was lower in cases than controls (roughly 0.11% versus 0.16%).

The sequence came from a woman aged 18 to 75 with a cervical HPV16 infection that either progressed to CIN3+ or cleared (not recorded which). The J gene is TRBJ2-5, the V gene TRBV20-1, with a possible D match to TRBD1 (6 bases). The material sequenced was blood buffy coat. The CDR3: CSARGWTDTQYF. The sequenced CDR3 bases are TGCAGTGCTAGAGGCTGGACAGATACC.